Listed here are 26 T cell receptor beta chains from one sample, sequenced in a study of identical twins (dated by TCRdb to the mid-2010s). Library preparation used 5' RACE. Reads for this sample came from an Illumina HiSeq 2000. TCRdb handled the public reads itself, with Q25 trimming in fastp and clone calling in MiXCR, and kept productive beta chains. Records with the same CDR3 protein are collapsed into one entry carrying the most frequent genes and DNA. The sample table records about 690,000 distinct CDR3 sequences; around 6% of these occur just once. Clones ranked in the top ten supply around 1.9% of the sample. Sequencing used naive T cells sorted from blood. The cell subset or site label, read with the paper, signifies: cells isolated with a human naive T-cell isolation kit. These receptors all come from a man in his late teens or twenties in good health.

The chain couples TRBV6-5 to TRBJ2-3, with D perhaps TRBD2 (5 bases). CDR3 length equals 18 residues. V was trimmed by 2 bases and J by 4 bases, leaving 22 bases between them. CDR1 is MNHEY and CDR2 is SVGAGI in the germline V gene. DNA for the CDR3: TGTGCCAGCAGTTACGGAACGGGGTTCGGAAGGGTAGCAGATACGCAGTATTTT. It is translated as CASSYGTGFGRVADTQYF.

This clonotype was detected only a few times. This chain uses TRBV7-3 with TRBJ2-3; TRBD2 matches 10 bases. V was pared by 1 base and J by 0 bases, with 1 base of the junction left unmatched. Germline CDR1 reads SGHTA; CDR2 reads FQGTGA. This CDR3 comprises 16 residues. CDR3 region: CASSLKAGGSTDTQYF. CDR3 sequence (DNA): TGTGCCAGCAGCTTAAAAGCGGGGGGGAGCACAGATACGCAGTATTTT.

This clonotype was recorded a few times. The chain uses TRBV27 and TRBJ1-5; 7 bases are a match to TRBD1. The CDR3 loop spans 16 amino acids. After removal of 8 bases from V and 5 bases from J, the junction contained 15 bases not matched to a gene. Germline V gives CDR1 MNHEY, CDR2 SMNVEV (reference sequence). The chain's CDR3 is CASGMTGIGLHQPQHF. The CDR3 coding sequence is TGTGCCAGCGGCATGACAGGGATCGGTCTCCATCAGCCCCAGCATTTT.

The chain has TRBV20-1 and TRBJ2-2; 8 bases align to TRBD1. Germline CDR1 reads DFQATT; CDR2 reads SNEGSKA (reference sequence). J was trimmed by 4 bases and V by 6 bases; bases with no gene match: 7. CDR3 size: 14 residues. The CDR3 region has the DNA TGCAGTGCACGGACAGGGATAAGCACCGGGGAGCTGTTTTTT. The encoded protein is CSARTGISTGELFF.

This clonotype has ten or more counts. The chain carries TRBV12-3 or TRBV12-4 and TRBJ2-3; D is possibly TRBD1 (5 bases). The CDR3 consists of 12 residues. V was cut by 6 bases and J by 4 bases, with 8 bases left in between. The CDR3 coding sequence is TGTGCCAGCAGCACCAGGGCAGATACGCAGTATTTT. Its translation is CASSTRADTQYF.

V gene TRBV27 combines with J gene TRBJ2-3, with 9 bases identical to TRBD1. The junction had 6 bases not matched to a gene; V was cut back by 2 bases and J by 6 bases. Per the germline V gene, CDR1 is MNHEY and CDR2 is SMNVEV (reference sequence). The CDR3 totals 15 residues. CDR3 loop: CASSLTGGAGDTQYF. For the CDR3, the DNA is TGTGCCAGCAGTTTAACAGGGGGCGCCGGGGATACGCAGTATTTT.

This clonotype has only a few counts. The J gene is TRBJ2-1, the V gene TRBV12-5, with unresolved D. Per germline, CDR1 LGHNT and CDR2 FRNRAP. CDR3 length: 16 amino acids. Deletions cut 0 bases from V and 7 bases from J, with 16 bases between. CDR3 protein: CASGLVRPLSGNEQFF. The DNA of the CDR3 is TGTGCTAGTGGTTTGGTACGACCCCTCTCGGGTAATGAGCAGTTCTTC.

This clonotype was recorded many times. The chain has TRBV5-1 and TRBJ1-5, with 10 positions matching TRBD1. The CDR3 loop spans 15 amino acids. CDR1 SGHRS and CDR2 YFSETQ come from the germline V gene. After removal of 4 bases from V and 3 bases from J, the junction contained 4 bases not matched to a gene. The CDR3 region is CASSTGQGINQPQHF. The DNA for the CDR3 is TGCGCCAGCAGCACGGGACAGGGGATCAATCAGCCCCAGCATTTT. Together with reference TRBV5-1 and TRBJ1-5, the CDR3 gives the full variable domain: KAGVTQTPRYLIKTRGQQVTLSCSPISGHRSVSWYQQTPGQGLQFLFEYFSETQRNKGNFPGRFSGRQFSNSRSEMNVSTLELGDSALYLCASSTGQGINQPQHFGDGTRLSIL.

V and J are TRBV9 and TRBJ2-5; the D call may be TRBD1 or TRBD2 (5 bases each). CDR3 length: 14 residues. Germline V gene lookup returns CDR1 SGDLS and CDR2 YYNGEE. Between the trimmed V and J ends, which lost 2 bases and 1 base, there was a span of 9 bases. The CDR3 nucleotides are TGTGCCAGCAGCGTGGGGACCACCCAAGAGACCCAGTACTTC. Protein product: CASSVGTTQETQYF.

This clonotype showed up many times. The chain combines TRBV24-1 with TRBJ2-5, with 10 positions matching TRBD1. CDR3 length equals 15 residues. Per the germline V gene, CDR1 is KGHDR and CDR2 is SFDVKD. J lost 3 bases, V lost 3 bases, and 3 bases had no gene match. CDR3 protein: CATSDLGTGEETQYF. The CDR3 region has the DNA TGTGCCACCAGTGATCTCGGGACAGGGGAAGAGACCCAGTACTTC.

This clonotype was seen at least ten times. The CDR3 protein is CAISDIRFYEQYF. The CDR3, as DNA: TGTGCCATCAGTGATATCAGGTTCTACGAGCAGTACTTC. The chain recombines TRBV10-3 with TRBJ2-7, with unresolved D. Trimming removed 3 bases at V and 3 bases at J, with 9 bases between. Germline loops: CDR1 ENHRY, CDR2 SYGVKD. The CDR3 is made up of 13 amino acids.

This chain links TRBV4-2 with TRBJ2-3; 12 bases fit TRBD2. Germline V gives CDR1 LGHNA, CDR2 YNFKEQ. The J segment lost 2 bases and the V segment lost 1 base, leaving 4 bases of the junction unmatched. The CDR3 loop spans 17 amino acids. CDR3 sequence (DNA): TGTGCCAGCAGCCAAGGACTAGCGGGAGCCGTCACAGATACGCAGTATTTT. Translation gives CASSQGLAGAVTDTQYF.

This clonotype has a handful of counts. This sequence joins TRBV12-5 and TRBJ1-1, with D tentatively TRBD1 (5 bases). Deletions cut 0 bases from V and 1 base from J, with 6 bases between. CDR1 and CDR2 (germline): LGHNT, FRNRAP. The CDR3 is 14 amino acids. CDR3 sequence reads: CASGLVGGNTEAFF. CDR3 DNA sequence: TGTGCTAGTGGTTTGGTGGGGGGGAACACTGAAGCTTTCTTT.

This clonotype was observed many times. The chain is built from TRBV11-2 and TRBJ2-1; 16 bases align to TRBD2. This CDR3 contains 18 residues. Trimming removed 5 bases from V and 0 bases from J; junction bases left unmatched: 4. CDR1 and CDR2 from the germline V gene are SGHAT and FQNNGV. CDR3 protein: CASSPGTSGRASYNEQFF. For the CDR3, the DNA is TGTGCCAGCAGCCCCGGGACTAGCGGGAGGGCCTCCTACAATGAGCAGTTCTTC.

This clonotype was counted at least ten times. This rearrangement joins TRBV18 to TRBJ1-1; weak D call: TRBD1 (5 bases). Trimming cost V 1 base and J 0 bases, with 9 bases left between them. Germline V gene sequence: CDR1 KGHSH, CDR2 LQKENI. This CDR3 contains 15 residues. This CDR3 reads CASSPRDSLNTEAFF. DNA of the CDR3: TGTGCCAGCTCACCACGAGACAGCTTGAACACTGAAGCTTTCTTT. Full variable domain (outside the CDR3, taken from reference TRBV18 and TRBJ1-1): NAGVMQNPRHLVRRRGQEARLRCSPMKGHSHVYWYRQLPEEGLKFMVYLQKENIIDESGMPKERFSAEFPKEGPSILRIQQVVRGDSAAYFCASSPRDSLNTEAFFGQGTRLTVV.

In this sample, this clonotype turned up many times. The chain joins TRBV25-1 to TRBJ2-2, with a tentative D call TRBD2 (7 bases). CDR1 and CDR2 from the germline V gene are MGHDK and SYGVNS. V shed 1 base and J shed 3 bases, with 18 bases lying between them. This CDR3 is 18 amino acids long. CDR3 nucleotides: TGTGCCAGCAGTGAATCCCCATGGCAGGGGAGGGACACCGGGGAGCTGTTTTTT. It is translated as CASSESPWQGRDTGELFF.

This clonotype has more than one count but fewer than ten. The V gene is TRBV6-5, the J gene TRBJ2-2; TRBD1 might be the D (5 bases). Germline V gene lookup returns CDR1 MNHEY and CDR2 SVGAGI. The CDR3 sequence is 16 residues long. Trimming removed 0 bases from V and 5 bases from J, with 13 bases in between. In nucleotides, the CDR3 is TGTGCCAGCAGTTACTCGACCCTGCCAGGGACCGGGGAGCTGTTTTTT. This sequence encodes CASSYSTLPGTGELFF.

V gene TRBV25-1 combines with J gene TRBJ2-7; TRBD1 is a possible D gene (6 bases). Germline-derived CDR1 and CDR2 are MGHDK and SYGVNS. The CDR3 loop spans 14 amino acids. V lost 3 bases to trimming and J lost 2 bases, with 11 bases between them. The CDR3 nucleotides are TGTGCCAGCAGTGATCCGACAGGTCCCTACGAGCAGTACTTC. Its protein product is CASSDPTGPYEQYF.

This clonotype was detected ten times or more. The chain joins TRBV28 to TRBJ1-2; possible D gene TRBD1, 6 bases. Germline V gene lookup returns CDR1 MDHEN and CDR2 SYDVKM. Trimming took off 6 bases at V and 4 bases at J, with 12 bases between the two ends. CDR3 length equals 13 residues. CDR3 nucleotides: TGTGCCAGCAGCTCCGGACAGCTCTATGGCTACACCTTC. Translated: CASSSGQLYGYTF.

This clonotype has at least ten counts. This chain joins TRBV12-3 or TRBV12-4 and TRBJ1-4; D not certain. The V end lost 9 bases, the J end lost 0 bases, and 8 bases lay between the germline ends. There are 13 residues in the CDR3. The CDR3 protein is CASTHSTNEKLFF. CDR3 coding DNA: TGTGCCAGTACCCATTCAACTAATGAAAAACTGTTTTTT.

The chain uses TRBV6-1 and TRBJ2-1; TRBD2 agrees at 10 bases. Losses at the gene ends were 5 bases for V and 9 bases for J; bases not matched to a gene: 22. The length of the CDR3 is 19 residues. Germline V gene data show CDR1 as MNHNS and CDR2 as SASEGT. The CDR3, as DNA: TGTGCCAGCAGTATCCAGGTCCATGGGGCTAGCGGGAGAAGGGGTGAGCAGTTCTTC. Translated: CASSIQVHGASGRRGEQFF.

This clonotype was seen at least ten times. The chain has TRBV27 and TRBJ1-5; D is perhaps TRBD1 (6 bases). The CDR3 runs to 17 residues. Germline assignment: CDR1 MNHEY and CDR2 SMNVEV (reference sequence). V was trimmed by 3 bases and J by 5 bases, leaving 20 bases between them. Here the CDR3 reads CASSFWKQGEGHQPQHF. CDR3 DNA: TGTGCCAGCAGTTTTTGGAAACAGGGTGAAGGTCATCAGCCCCAGCATTTT.

This clonotype has just a few counts. This chain uses TRBV5-1 with TRBJ2-7; D may be TRBD2 (7 bases). The V end was cut by 0 bases, the J end by 6 bases, with 13 bases between. The length of the CDR3 is 14 residues. CDR1 is SGHRS and CDR2 is YFSETQ in the germline V gene. CDR3 sequence (DNA): TGCGCCAGCAGCTTGGAGGGGGGGCTCGGCGAGCAGTACTTC. Residues: CASSLEGGLGEQYF.

This clonotype was observed many times. This chain uses TRBV20-1 with TRBJ2-3; D might be TRBD2 (5 bases). Germline-derived CDR1 and CDR2 are DFQATT and SNEGSKA (reference sequence). V was clipped by 2 bases and J by 5 bases, with 17 bases between them. This CDR3 contains 15 residues. CDR3 coding DNA: TGCAGTGCTAGATGGTTGCTAGCCGGAGAAGATACGCAGTATTTT. Amino acid sequence: CSARWLLAGEDTQYF.

This clonotype was seen ten or more times. The chain has TRBV9 and TRBJ2-2; either TRBD1 or TRBD2 may supply D (5 bases each). The germline V gene has CDR1 SGDLS and CDR2 YYNGEE. The CDR3 runs to 13 residues. V lost 0 bases to trimming and J lost 5 bases, with 5 bases between them. The CDR3 bases are TGTGCCAGCAGCGTAGGGGGGACCGGGGAGCTGTTTTTT. Translation: CASSVGGTGELFF.

This clonotype was found a few times. Written as DNA, the CDR3 is TGTGCCAGCAGCCCGACGGGGAGCGGGCCTCTACAAGAGACCCAGTACTTC. Its protein product is CASSPTGSGPLQETQYF. J is TRBJ2-5 and V is TRBV11-2; maybe TRBD2 (6 bases). The CDR3 is 17 amino acids. Trimming took off 5 bases at V and 2 bases at J, with 21 bases between the two ends. Germline CDR1 reads SGHAT; CDR2 reads FQNNGV.